A selection of T cell receptor beta chains follows, all from one sample in a study of cytomegalovirus exposure and HLA in healthy donors. Produced via immunoSEQ multiplex PCR; TCRdb's table is partial and in-frame only. The table includes about 110,000 clones, over 65% detected once. Source material: PBMCs. The receptors originated from a woman aged 25 to 39 in good health and CMV-seronegative. CDR3s leave out the opening cysteine and the closing phenylalanine or tryptophan. Fields, in order: V gene, J gene, CDR3 protein.

V: TRBV30; J: TRBJ2-7; CDR3: AWSVRVPSYEQY
V: TRBV7-8; J: TRBJ1-2; CDR3: ASSSRDRGYNST
V: TRBV6-1; J: TRBJ2-1; CDR3: ASSETDYNEQF
V: TRBV5-1; J: TRBJ1-1; CDR3: ASSFRQGLTTEAF
V: TRBV6-1; J: TRBJ2-7; CDR3: ASSEVGQASYEQY
V: TRBV5-1; J: TRBJ1-1; CDR3: ASSWGQSTEAF
V: TRBV7-8; J: TRBJ2-2; CDR3: ASSLGYTGELF
V: TRBV18; J: TRBJ1-1; CDR3: ASLPLAGNTEAF
V: TRBV30; J: TRBJ1-5; CDR3: AWSVDSLNQPQH
V: TRBV5-7; J: TRBJ2-7; CDR3: ASSPGQGVMPYEQY
V: TRBV5-1; J: TRBJ1-6; CDR3: ASRLTENSPLH
V: TRBV7-9; J: TRBJ2-3; CDR3: ASKPPGLAGSDTQY
V: TRBV6-5; J: TRBJ1-2; CDR3: ASSAPGSLYGYT
V: TRBV28; J: TRBJ2-3; CDR3: ASSSNGGGSTDTQY
V: TRBV5-1; J: TRBJ1-1; CDR3: ASSLTGVKLGTEAF
V: TRBV15; J: TRBJ2-1; CDR3: ATSGRRQGKVF
V: TRBV6-5; J: TRBJ1-2; CDR3: ASSPTGEFYGYT
V: TRBV4-2; J: TRBJ1-5; CDR3: ASSPEGGRDNQPQH
V: TRBV7-9; J: TRBJ2-7; CDR3: ASSFAVQGYEQY
V: TRBV4-3; J: TRBJ2-1; CDR3: ASSQDWGTVTYNEQF
V: TRBV5-6; J: TRBJ2-1; CDR3: ASSRYDGTSGGNEQF
V: TRBV2; J: TRBJ2-1; CDR3: ASRDSLTGSNFYEQF
V: TRBV6-1; J: TRBJ1-3; CDR3: ASSEMGARGNTIY
V: TRBV7-2; J: TRBJ2-7; CDR3: ASSHFGTFYEQY
V: TRBV4-3; J: TRBJ2-7; CDR3: ASSQDHLTVSSYEQY
V: TRBV30; J: TRBJ2-7; CDR3: ALTRQVGYEQY
V: TRBV7-8; J: TRBJ2-5; CDR3: ASSLDPSGGEETQY
V: TRBV7-2; J: TRBJ1-5; CDR3: ASSHGGGANQPQH
V: TRBV7-2; J: TRBJ1-4; CDR3: ASSFSNEKLF
V: TRBV5-1; J: TRBJ1-2; CDR3: ASSPSDYGYT
V: TRBV2; J: TRBJ1-2; CDR3: ASRGQGADYGYT
V: TRBV28; J: TRBJ2-3; CDR3: ASSSLAGTHRTDTQY
V: TRBV18; J: TRBJ1-1; CDR3: ASSPLDRADTEAF
V: TRBV27; J: TRBJ2-7; CDR3: ASSLGTGADEQY
V: TRBV27; J: NA; CDR3: ASSFGGAYGEQY
V: TRBV6-5; J: TRBJ1-2; CDR3: ASSPGRGDGYT
V: TRBV7-9; J: TRBJ1-2; CDR3: ASSGGTGDYGYT
V: TRBV11-1; J: TRBJ2-7; CDR3: ASSFGDRGGEQY
V: TRBV28; J: TRBJ1-4; CDR3: ASSLRDRGGEKLF
V: TRBV4-3; J: TRBJ2-2; CDR3: ASSQGQPNTGELF
V: TRBV2; J: TRBJ1-1; CDR3: ASSLSMNTEAF
V: TRBV11-2; J: TRBJ2-3; CDR3: ASSLRRELGDTQY
V: TRBV15; J: TRBJ1-2; CDR3: ATSRDRGIGRGYT
V: TRBV14; J: TRBJ2-2; CDR3: ASSQVRGPGELF
V: TRBV27; J: TRBJ1-4; CDR3: ASSLSGQPREKLF
V: TRBV7-2; J: TRBJ1-1; CDR3: ASSRGGNTEAF
V: TRBV29-1; J: TRBJ2-3; CDR3: SVGQPRDTQY
V: TRBV5-8; J: TRBJ1-1; CDR3: ASSLWGVGGRTEAF
V: TRBV11-2; J: TRBJ2-7; CDR3: ASSFSLTSGRAYEQY
V: TRBV7-2; J: TRBJ1-1; CDR3: ASGGRVNTEAF
V: TRBV15; J: TRBJ1-4; CDR3: ATSRVRQTSEKLF
V: TRBV6-1; J: TRBJ1-5; CDR3: ASSAGGRQPQH
V: TRBV7-8; J: TRBJ2-7; CDR3: ASSYWTGGYEQY
V: TRBV9; J: TRBJ1-4; CDR3: ASSIRDSGEKLF
V: TRBV7-2; J: TRBJ2-3; CDR3: ASSLVGTQY